The 21 T cell receptor beta chains below all came from one sample that was sequenced in a study of blood T cell repertoires in COVID-19 (dated by TCRdb to about 2020). The library was produced with the immunoSEQ multiplex PCR assay. In TCRdb, the immuneACCESS table is reduced to in-frame sequences with V and J assigned. These tables do not hold every clone; where another copy was compared, an unresolved V gene accounts for under half, and the others remain unexplained. The sample table holds 250,000 to 300,000 clones, of which nearly 90% were seen once. The ten largest clonotypes hold around 0.8% of the sample. The sequenced sample consisted of peripheral blood. These receptors were taken from a woman younger than 45 with acute or convalescent COVID-19.

V and J are TRBV6-2 or TRBV6-3 and TRBJ1-5; TRBD1 is a possible D gene (5 bases). Germline CDR1 reads MNHEY; CDR2 reads SVGEGT. V dropped 6 bases and J dropped 3 bases, with 9 bases sitting between them. The CDR3 runs to 13 residues. The CDR3 reads CASSGALNQPQHF. DNA for the CDR3: TGTGCCAGCAGCGGGGCGCTCAATCAGCCCCAGCATTTT.

With regard to this clone: Relative to the germline gene, one junction end is altered; a read error may explain this. The chain carries TRBV27 and TRBJ2-5; the D gene is possibly TRBD2 (7 bases). Germline lookup yields CDR1 MNHEY and CDR2 SMNVEV (reference sequence). CDR3 length: 15 amino acids. Here the CDR3 DNA reads TGCCTCGATGGAGGGGGAGGGCCAATAAAAGAGACCCAGTACTTC. Amino acids: CLDGGGGPIKETQYF.

J is TRBJ2-3 and V is TRBV5-6; 9 bases are a match to TRBD2. The CDR3 totals 16 residues. The V and J ends lost 2 bases and 1 base, in that order; junction bases with no gene match: 5. CDR1 and CDR2 from the germline V gene are SGHDT and YYEEEE. Here the CDR3 reads CASSFIAGVGTDTQYF. The CDR3 DNA is TGTGCCAGCAGCTTTATAGCGGGAGTTGGCACAGATACGCAGTATTTT.

The chain recombines TRBV5-6 with TRBJ1-5; TRBD1 agrees at 8 bases. Per germline, CDR1 SGHDT and CDR2 YYEEEE. J lost 7 bases, V lost 2 bases, and 8 bases had no gene match. CDR3 length: 15 amino acids. DNA of the CDR3: TGTGCCAGCAGCTTTGGGACAGGTTTCACCCAGCCCCAGCATTTT. Its protein is CASSFGTGFTQPQHF.

The CDR3 loop reads CASSSVRDTSSYNSPLHF. DNA for the CDR3: TGTGCCAGTAGCTCCGTCCGGGACACTAGCTCCTATAATTCACCCCTCCACTTT. The rearrangement uses TRBV19 and TRBJ1-6; a possible D gene is TRBD1 (6 bases). Per germline, CDR1 LNHDA and CDR2 SQIVND (reference sequence). The CDR3 length is 18 residues. Trimming took off 6 bases at V and 0 bases at J, with 18 bases between the two ends.

The chain recombines TRBV7-2 with TRBJ2-3; D ambiguous. The V end was cut by 3 bases, the J end by 0 bases, with 4 bases between. This CDR3 region has 13 residues. The germline V gene has CDR1 SGHTA and CDR2 FQGNSA. The DNA of the CDR3 is TGTGCCAGCAGCTTCCCGAGCACAGATACGCAGTATTTT. Translation gives CASSFPSTDTQYF.

In DNA, the CDR3 is TGTGCCAGCAGCCCGGGACAGCCTCAAGAGACCCAGTACTTC. Its protein is CASSPGQPQETQYF. This chain joins TRBV5-4 and TRBJ2-5; the match to TRBD1 covers 7 bases. CDR1 is SGHNT, CDR2 YYREEE, per germline (reference sequence). This CDR3 is built from 14 residues. Unmatched junction bases numbered 5, after V lost 4 bases and J lost 2 bases. Filled out from reference TRBV5-4 and TRBJ2-5, the complete variable domain reads ETGVTQSPTHLIKTRGQQVTLRCSSQSGHNTVSWYQQALGQGPQFIFQYYREEENGRGNFPPRFSGLQFPNYSSELNVNALELDDSALYLCASSPGQPQETQYFGPGTRLLVL.

This sequence joins TRBV19 and TRBJ2-1; D may be TRBD2 (6 bases). From germline, CDR1 is LNHDA and CDR2 SQIVND (reference sequence). The ends were cut back, 5 bases at V and 3 bases at J, with 14 bases in the middle. The CDR3 contains 15 residues. The CDR3 loop reads CASSSAGGIYNEQFF. The DNA for the CDR3 is TGTGCCAGTAGTTCCGCTGGCGGGATCTACAATGAGCAGTTCTTC.

The chain is built from TRBV25-1 and TRBJ2-1; 14 bases align to TRBD2. V trimming: 11 bases; J trimming: 6 bases; junction bases outside the gene matches: 18. The CDR3 is 18 residues long. Germline CDR1 MGHDK, CDR2 SYGVNS. The CDR3 DNA sequence: TGTGCCTCGACTACCGGACTAGCGGGAGGATCGTCTTTCAATGAGCAGTTCTTC. Translation gives CASTTGLAGGSSFNEQFF.

J is TRBJ2-7 and V is TRBV12-3 or TRBV12-4, with unresolved D. The CDR3 extends over 13 amino acids. V lost 6 bases and J lost 2, with 11 bases in between. The CDR3 reads CASSSGRTYEQYF. In DNA, the CDR3 is TGTGCCAGCAGCTCAGGCCGCACCTACGAGCAGTACTTC.

This clone showed up just once. The CDR3 DNA is TGTGCCAGTGAGCCGGGGACAGGGGGCAGCGGCTACACCTTC. Its translation: CASEPGTGGSGYTF. The chain links TRBV6-5 to TRBJ1-2, with TRBD1 identical over 12 bases. Germline CDR1 and CDR2: MNHEY and SVGAGI. This CDR3 has 14 residues. The V and J ends lost 9 bases and 8 bases, in that order; junction bases with no gene match: 10.

This chain joins TRBV6-6 and TRBJ2-3, with D hard to call. This CDR3 is 12 amino acids long. With 8 bases removed from V and 1 base from J, the gap between germline ends came to 7 bases. The germline CDR1 and CDR2 sequences are MNHNY and SVGAGI (reference sequence). CDR3 in DNA: TGTGCCAGCCGCGGAGGCACAGATACGCAGTATTTT. This translates into CASRGGTDTQYF.

The chain employs TRBV19 and TRBJ1-6, with D possibly being TRBD1 (6 bases). CDR3 length equals 15 residues. Trimming stripped 6 bases from V and 3 bases from J, with 12 bases between. CDR1 and CDR2 from the germline V gene are LNHDA and SQIVND (reference sequence). The CDR3 sequence is CASREGTNYNSPLHF. CDR3 bases: TGTGCCAGTAGAGAAGGGACAAACTATAATTCACCCCTCCACTTT.

The V call is TRBV19, the J call TRBJ1-6; 9 bases are shared with TRBD1. The CDR3 runs to 15 residues. Germline V lookup: CDR1 LNHDA, CDR2 SQIVND (reference sequence). The trim removed 3 bases at V and 10 bases at J, leaving 7 bases unmatched. The CDR3 loop is CASSMSGTGRSPLHF. The CDR3 DNA is TGTGCCAGTAGTATGTCCGGGACAGGGCGATCACCCCTCCACTTT.

The chain joins TRBV6-2 or TRBV6-3 to TRBJ1-5; a weak D match, TRBD1 (6 bases). The CDR3 is 18 amino acids. Germline loops: CDR1 MNHEY, CDR2 SVGEGT. V lost 5 bases to trimming and J lost 0 bases, with 20 bases between them. The CDR3 DNA reads TGTGCCAGCAGTACCACCACCTCAGGGGTTTTTAGCAATCAGCCCCAGCATTTT. This gives the protein CASSTTTSGVFSNQPQHF.

The chain combines TRBV4-3 with TRBJ2-2, with 8 bases that match TRBD2. Trimming cost V 1 base and J 2 bases; bases outside gene matches: 6. The V gene's germline CDR1 is LGHNA and CDR2 YSLEER. This CDR3 has 17 amino acids. CDR3: CASSQGLIAGNTGELFF. CDR3 DNA: TGCGCCAGCAGCCAAGGACTAATAGCGGGAAACACCGGGGAGCTGTTTTTT.

The J gene is TRBJ2-7, the V gene TRBV19; maybe TRBD2 (6 bases). CDR3 length: 12 amino acids. Trimming removed 4 bases at V and 9 bases at J, with 13 bases between. CDR1 and CDR2 (germline): LNHDA, SQIVND (reference sequence). CDR3 bases: TGTGCCAGTAGTACAGGGCCGGGAGTGCAGTACTTC. This sequence encodes CASSTGPGVQYF.

The chain has TRBV10-3 and TRBJ1-5; 7 positions agree with TRBD1. After removal of 5 bases from V and 3 bases from J, the junction contained 7 bases not matched to a gene. The length of the CDR3 is 15 residues. Germline V gene data show CDR1 as ENHRY and CDR2 as SYGVKD. The CDR3 is CAISKGQNHNQPQHF. DNA for the CDR3: TGTGCCATCAGTAAGGGACAGAACCACAATCAGCCCCAGCATTTT.

The chain joins TRBV9 to TRBJ2-5; 12 bases fit TRBD1. This CDR3 has 15 amino acids. Germline V gene lookup returns CDR1 SGDLS and CDR2 YYNGEE. V gave up 5 bases and J gave up 5 bases; unmatched junction bases: 7. CDR3 in amino acids: CASRPTGQGAETQYF. For the CDR3, the DNA is TGTGCCAGCAGACCTACGGGACAGGGGGCGGAGACCCAGTACTTC.

This chain joins TRBV4-3 and TRBJ2-5; 10 bases are a match to TRBD2. Germline assignment: CDR1 LGHNA and CDR2 YSLEER. The V gene end was trimmed by 4 bases and the J gene end by 6 bases; junction bases not matched to a gene: 2. The CDR3 runs to 13 residues. CDR3 region: CASSPGLAKTQYF. CDR3 nucleotides: TGCGCCAGCAGCCCGGGACTAGCGAAGACCCAGTACTTC.

This chain connects TRBV4-1 to TRBJ2-1; a possible D gene is TRBD2 (5 bases). The CDR3 has 13 amino acids. Germline CDR1 MGHRA, CDR2 YSYEKL. V lost 1 base and J 8 bases, leaving 9 bases between the germline ends. The CDR3, as DNA: TGCGCCAGCAGCCAAGGGCTAGCTGATGAGCAGTTCTTC. Protein product: CASSQGLADEQFF.